This TCR beta chain derives from a study of blood T cell repertoires in COVID-19. Study information: Italy, Spain and the United States were the sources of the convalescent and acute COVID-19 samples. From T cells, B-cell-depleted T cells, or PBMCs came the material, which was cDNA or gDNA.

How the authors handled the data: Amplifying reference gene primers gave estimates of nucleated cell counts. TCRdb's copy holds only in-frame clones and misses some; the assay was immunoSEQ multiplex PCR. D and trimming were read from the DNA, whereas the V and J calls and clone size are those reported in that table. The sample holds hundreds of thousands of clones, approximately 91% seen once. The germline CDR1 and CDR2 sequences are SGHTA and FQGNSA. With 1 base removed from V and 12 bases from J, the gap between germline ends came to 13 bases. CDR3 length: 14 residues. The sequence came from a human donor in a cohort sampled during active COVID-19. The chain combines TRBV7-2 with TRBJ2-6; D might be TRBD2 (5 bases). Input material: peripheral blood. CDR3 DNA sequence: TGTGCCAGCAGCTTAGAGCCGTTTGCGGGCGTCCTGACTTTC. Translated: CASSLEPFAGVLTF.